This T cell receptor (beta chain) was captured in a study of cytomegalovirus exposure and HLA in healthy donors. CDR1 is MGHDK, CDR2 SYGVNS, per germline. Losses at the gene ends were 0 bases for V and 4 bases for J; bases not matched to a gene: 12. The CDR3 length is 18 residues. PCR employed 60 Vbeta and 13 Jbeta primers. Measured with immunoSEQ multiplex PCR; TCRdb has only the in-frame clones, and not every one. The sample shows some 52,000 clones, 73% of them seen only once. Donors were ostensibly healthy at sampling, although undocumented immune exposures were probable. This chain uses TRBV25-1 with TRBJ2-5; 9 bases are shared with TRBD2. This TCR was sampled from a man aged 18 to 35 in good health and CMV-seronegative. Input material: PBMCs. The CDR3 DNA is TGTGCCAGCAGTGAATATGGGGGTGGGCTAGCGGGAACAGAGACCCAGTACTTC. Translating gives CASSEYGGGLAGTETQYF.